Listed here are 18 T cell receptor beta chains from one sample, sequenced in a study of blood T cell repertoires in COVID-19. The assay was immunoSEQ multiplex PCR, and TCRdb's table has in-frame clones only and misses some. Seen here are over 200,000 clones, about 89% observed once, and the top ten hold roughly 9.8%. Sequenced: peripheral blood. The origin of the receptors is a man in his forties or fifties who had recovered from COVID-19.

The rearrangement uses TRBV7-2 and TRBJ2-4; 13 bases agree with TRBD2. CDR3 size: 18 residues. Trimming cost V 3 bases and J 0 bases; bases outside gene matches: 5. The germline CDR1 and CDR2 sequences are SGHTA and FQGNSA. The CDR3 DNA sequence: TGTGCCAGCAGCTTTGGACTAGCGGGAGTTCTAGCCAAAAACATTCAGTACTTC. It encodes CASSFGLAGVLAKNIQYF. Based on the CDR3 plus reference TRBV7-2 and TRBJ2-4, the full variable domain is GAGVSQSPSNKVTEKGKDVELRCDPISGHTALYWYRQSLGQGLEFLIYFQGNSAPDKSGLPSDRFSAERTGGSVSTLTIQRTQQEDSAVYLCASSFGLAGVLAKNIQYFGAGTRLSVL.

The chain uses TRBV10-3 and TRBJ2-5, with TRBD2 identical over 7 bases. There are 14 residues in the CDR3. V trimming: 5 bases; J trimming: 0 bases; junction bases outside the gene matches: 3. The germline V gene encodes CDR1 ENHRY and CDR2 SYGVKD. In DNA form, the CDR3 reads TGTGCCATCAGTTCTAGCGGAAACCAAGAGACCCAGTACTTC. Its translation: CAISSSGNQETQYF.

CDR3 DNA sequence: TGCGCCAGCAGTCCCCCTACCGGGGAGCTGTTTTTT. Amino acid sequence: CASSPPTGELFF. The genes are TRBV10-1 and TRBJ2-2, with unresolved D. This CDR3 has 12 amino acids. Germline CDR1 reads WNHNN; CDR2 reads SYGVQD (reference sequence). The V end was cut by 5 bases, the J end by 5 bases, with 6 bases between.

The V and J genes are TRBV5-5 and TRBJ2-2, with TRBD1 matching over 10 bases. The V gene's germline CDR1 is SGHKS and CDR2 YYEKEE (reference sequence). V lost 4 bases, J lost 4 bases, and 4 bases stayed unmatched. The CDR3 runs 15 residues. In DNA, the CDR3 is TGTGCCAGCAGCCCGACAGGGGGCCCCACCGGGGAGCTGTTTTTT. Translated, it gives CASSPTGGPTGELFF. The full variable domain, with the rest looked up from reference TRBV5-5 and TRBJ2-2, is DAGVTQSPTHLIKTRGQQVTLRCSPISGHKSVSWYQQVLGQGPQFIFQYYEKEERGRGNFPDRFSARQFPNYSSELNVNALLLGDSALYLCASSPTGGPTGELFFGEGSRLTVL.

In its sample, this clone was seen a few times. The CDR3 sequence is CASKLGSIGTETQYF. The CDR3 DNA sequence: TGTGCCAGCAAACTGGGCAGCATCGGTACCGAGACCCAGTACTTC. The V and J genes are TRBV2 and TRBJ2-5; D unresolved. V dropped 7 bases and J dropped 5 bases, with 20 bases sitting between them. Germline V gene sequence: CDR1 SNHLY, CDR2 FYNNEI. The CDR3 totals 15 residues.

This rearrangement joins TRBV5-1 to TRBJ1-5, with 7 positions matching TRBD1. Per germline, CDR1 SGHRS and CDR2 YFSETQ. V trimming: 1 base; J trimming: 6 bases; junction bases outside the gene matches: 4. The length of the CDR3 is 14 residues. CDR3 protein: CASSLMGDSQPQHF. DNA for the CDR3: TGCGCCAGCAGCTTGATGGGGGACAGTCAGCCCCAGCATTTT.

The V call is TRBV7-9, the J call TRBJ2-1; a weak D match, TRBD2 (6 bases). Germline lookup yields CDR1 SEHNR and CDR2 FQNEAQ (reference sequence). The V end was cut by 3 bases, the J end by 6 bases, with 9 bases between. This CDR3 has 13 amino acids. The CDR3 coding sequence is TGTGCCAGCAGCTTGGGGGGTATCAATGAGCAGTTCTTC. It yields the protein CASSLGGINEQFF. The variable domain in full, completed from reference TRBV7-9 and TRBJ2-1, reads DTGVSQNPRHKITKRGQNVTFRCDPISEHNRLYWYRQTLGQGPEFLTYFQNEAQLEKSRLLSDRFSAERPKGSFSTLEIQRTEQGDSAMYLCASSLGGINEQFFGPGTRLTVL.

The chain links TRBV19 to TRBJ2-3; no definite D call. Germline assignment: CDR1 LNHDA and CDR2 SQIVND (reference sequence). The CDR3 contains 12 residues. Trimming shortened V by 5 bases and J by 6 bases, and 9 bases separated the two germline ends. This CDR3 reads CASSLSRDTQYF. The CDR3 DNA reads TGTGCCAGTAGTCTGAGTCGCGATACGCAGTATTTT.

The gene calls are TRBV5-1 and TRBJ1-1, with D possibly being TRBD1 (6 bases). With 0 bases removed from V and 4 bases from J, the gap between germline ends came to 13 bases. CDR3 size: 15 residues. Germline-derived CDR1 and CDR2 are SGHRS and YFSETQ. CDR3 bases: TGCGCCAGCAGCTTGGGGCCAGGGGATAGCACTGAAGCTTTCTTT. Translated: CASSLGPGDSTEAFF.

This chain uses TRBV9 with TRBJ2-6; D is undetermined. The CDR3 has 15 residues. Germline V CDR1 and CDR2: SGDLS, YYNGEE. Between the trimmed V and J ends, which lost 0 bases and 0 bases, there was a span of 4 bases. CDR3 protein: CASSVGHSGANVLTF. CDR3 DNA sequence: TGTGCCAGCAGCGTAGGGCACTCTGGGGCCAACGTCCTGACTTTC.

J is TRBJ2-3 and V is TRBV5-8; 8 positions agree with TRBD2. Trimming cost V 4 bases and J 2 bases; bases outside gene matches: 12. The CDR3 has 17 amino acids. Germline loops: CDR1 SGHTS, CDR2 YDEGEE. The DNA of the CDR3 is TGTGCCAGCAGCCCCCGGTTAGCGGGGAGGCCCACAGATACGCAGTATTTT. Amino acids: CASSPRLAGRPTDTQYF.

The J gene is TRBJ2-7, the V gene TRBV10-3; TRBD1 matches 7 bases. V lost 0 bases and J lost 4; bases outside the gene matches: 6. Germline-derived CDR1 and CDR2 are ENHRY and SYGVKD. The CDR3 sequence is 15 residues long. The CDR3 is CAISESRQGDYEQYF. CDR3 coding DNA: TGTGCCATCAGTGAGTCAAGGCAGGGGGATTACGAGCAGTACTTC.

CDR3 in DNA: TGTGCTAGTGGGGACAGGTACACCGGGGAGCTGTTTTTT. Amino acid sequence: CASGDRYTGELFF. The V call is TRBV12-5, the J call TRBJ2-2, with TRBD1 identical over 7 bases. CDR1 and CDR2 from the germline V gene are LGHNT and FRNRAP. V shed 6 bases and J 3 bases; nucleotides not matched to a gene: 1. This CDR3 has 13 amino acids.

The gene calls are TRBV29-1 and TRBJ1-2, with TRBD1 matching 8 bases. There are 16 residues in the CDR3. Germline-derived CDR1 and CDR2 are SQVTM and ANQGSEA. J gave up 8 bases and V 4 bases, and 18 bases lay outside the gene matches. The CDR3 reads CSVGAVTGVPGGGYTF. DNA for the CDR3: TGCAGCGTTGGGGCCGTGACAGGGGTCCCTGGCGGGGGCTACACCTTC.

V and J are TRBV6-5 and TRBJ2-2; TRBD1 matches 10 bases. J was trimmed by 6 bases and V by 7 bases; bases with no gene match: 5. Germline CDR1 is MNHEY and CDR2 is SVGAGI. The CDR3 covers 14 residues. CDR3 loop: CASTRTGGAGELFF. The CDR3, as DNA: TGTGCCAGCACTCGGACAGGGGGGGCCGGGGAGCTGTTTTTT.

The rearrangement uses TRBV5-1 and TRBJ2-7; 9 bases fit TRBD1. This CDR3 contains 14 residues. Trimming removed 3 bases from V and 7 bases from J; junction bases left unmatched: 8. Germline CDR1 reads SGHRS; CDR2 reads YFSETQ. The CDR3 reads CASSSGTGNGEQYF. CDR3 sequence (DNA): TGCGCCAGCAGCTCCGGGACAGGGAACGGGGAGCAGTACTTC.

This clone was seen only a few times. The genes are TRBV6-5 and TRBJ2-2, with 12 bases identical to TRBD1. Germline CDR1 and CDR2: MNHEY and SVGAGI. Trimming removed 6 bases from V and 6 bases from J; junction bases left unmatched: 5. CDR3 length equals 15 residues. The CDR3 reads CASSPGTGGPGELFF. For the CDR3, the DNA is TGTGCCAGCAGCCCCGGGACAGGGGGCCCCGGGGAGCTGTTTTTT.

The V call is TRBV2, the J call TRBJ2-7; weak D call: TRBD2 (6 bases). V lost 2 bases and J 1 base, leaving 12 bases between the germline ends. CDR3 length equals 15 residues. Germline lookup yields CDR1 SNHLY and CDR2 FYNNEI. DNA for the CDR3: TGTGCCAGCAGTGAACACGGGAGCGCTTCCTACGAGCAGTACTTC. It encodes CASSEHGSASYEQYF.